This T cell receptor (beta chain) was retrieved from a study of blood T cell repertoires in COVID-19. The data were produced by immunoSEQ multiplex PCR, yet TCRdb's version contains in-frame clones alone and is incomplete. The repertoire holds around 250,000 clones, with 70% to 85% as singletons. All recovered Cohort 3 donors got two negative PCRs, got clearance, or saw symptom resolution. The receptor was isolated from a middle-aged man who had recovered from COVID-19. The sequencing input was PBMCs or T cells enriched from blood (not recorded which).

The CDR3 DNA reads TGTGCCAGCAGCCTTACCTACGAGCAGTACTTC. Translation gives CASSLTYEQYF. This chain links TRBV28 with TRBJ2-7; D unresolved. The CDR3 runs to 11 residues. Germline assignment: CDR1 MDHEN and CDR2 SYDVKM. Between the trimmed V and J ends, which lost 6 bases and 2 bases, there was a span of 5 bases. Complete variable domain (other parts from reference TRBV28 and TRBJ2-7): DVKVTQSSRYLVKRTGEKVFLECVQDMDHENMFWYRQDPGLGLRLIYFSYDVKMKEKGDIPEGYSVSREKKERFSLILESASTNQTSMYLCASSLTYEQYFGPGTRLTVT.